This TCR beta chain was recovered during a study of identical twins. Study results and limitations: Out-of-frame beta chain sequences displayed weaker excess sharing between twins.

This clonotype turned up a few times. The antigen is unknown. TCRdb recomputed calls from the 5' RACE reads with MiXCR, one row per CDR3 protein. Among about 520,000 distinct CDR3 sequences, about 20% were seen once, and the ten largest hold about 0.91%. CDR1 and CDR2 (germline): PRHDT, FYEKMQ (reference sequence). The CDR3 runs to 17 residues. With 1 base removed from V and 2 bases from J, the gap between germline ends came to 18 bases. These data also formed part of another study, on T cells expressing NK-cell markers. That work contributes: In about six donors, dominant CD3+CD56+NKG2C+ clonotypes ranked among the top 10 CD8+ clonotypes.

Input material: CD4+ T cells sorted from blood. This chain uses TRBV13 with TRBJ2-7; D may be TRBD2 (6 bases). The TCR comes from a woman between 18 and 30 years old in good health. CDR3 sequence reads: CASSLVTGERPAYEQYF. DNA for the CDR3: TGTGCCAGCAGCTTAGTTACGGGGGAACGGCCGGCCTACGAGCAGTACTTC. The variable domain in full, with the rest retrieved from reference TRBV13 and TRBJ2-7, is AAGVIQSPRHLIKEKRETATLKCYPIPRHDTVYWYQQGPGQDPQFLISFYEKMQSDKGSIPDRFSAQQFSDYHSELNMSSLELGDSALYFCASSLVTGERPAYEQYFGPGTRLTVT.